This TCR beta chain was found in a study of T cell responses to AZD1222 COVID-19 vaccine. With respect to this clone: Its target is not known.

CDR3 length equals 17 residues. Per the germline V gene, CDR1 is SGHDN and CDR2 is FVKESK. Trimming took 2 bases from V and 3 from J; bases not matched to a gene: 8. General study findings and limits: Variant regions that are unmutated are reportedly the target of nearly half of spike-specific TCRs. Compared with day 0, the breadth and depth of the Spike-specific TCR repertoire rose significantly after two doses of AZD1222.

The repertoire was sequenced with immunoSEQ multiplex PCR; TCRdb's copy has only in-frame clones and lacks some. Counted here are around 90,000 clones, roughly 89% occurring once; the ten biggest clones make up roughly 5.5%. The J gene is TRBJ2-1, the V gene TRBV14; 9 positions agree with TRBD2. The sequenced sample was peripheral blood, obtained on day 0 of MenACWY control vaccination. This receptor was taken from an adult in good health. The CDR3 bases are TGTGCCAGCAGCCAACAAGCGGGAGGCTATCTCTACAATGAGCAGTTCTTC. The encoded protein is CASSQQAGGYLYNEQFF.